The 9 T cell receptor beta chains below come from one sample, sequenced in a study of blood T cell repertoires in COVID-19. Clones were sequenced by immunoSEQ multiplex PCR, and TCRdb holds only the in-frame ones, with some missing. The table has about 85,000 clones, 80% to 95% seen once; the top ten hold roughly 2.3%. Input material: peripheral blood. The origin of the receptors is a human donor with active COVID-19. The donor label of this sample is uncertain.

The chain carries TRBV9 and TRBJ1-1; 7 bases map to TRBD1. Trimming removed 0 bases from V and 4 bases from J; junction bases left unmatched: 6. This CDR3 contains 15 residues. Per germline, CDR1 SGDLS and CDR2 YYNGEE. DNA for the CDR3: TGTGCCAGCAGCGTAGGGGGCAGGGGGAGCACTGAAGCTTTCTTT. It translates to CASSVGGRGSTEAFF.

The chain is built from TRBV28 and TRBJ1-4; TRBD1 might be the D (6 bases). CDR3 length: 15 residues. Per the germline V gene, CDR1 is MDHEN and CDR2 is SYDVKM. V was pared by 4 bases and J by 4 bases, with 13 bases between. CDR3 protein: CASSSWDNSNEKLFF. CDR3 coding DNA: TGTGCCAGCAGTTCCTGGGACAACAGTAATGAAAAACTGTTTTTT.

The chain employs TRBV5-1 and TRBJ2-1; 9 nucleotides line up with TRBD2. Germline CDR1 is SGHRS and CDR2 is YFSETQ. The J segment lost 0 bases and the V segment lost 2 bases, leaving 3 bases of the junction unmatched. This CDR3 region has 16 residues. CDR3 nucleotide sequence: TGCGCCAGCAGCTTTACTAGCGGGTCCTCCTACAATGAGCAGTTCTTC. Protein product: CASSFTSGSSYNEQFF.

The CDR3 region is CASSRTGDLGEQFF. DNA for the CDR3: TGTGCCAGCAGTCGGACAGGGGATCTGGGTGAGCAGTTCTTC. V gene TRBV2 combines with J gene TRBJ2-1, with 9 bases matching TRBD1. Germline V gene lookup returns CDR1 SNHLY and CDR2 FYNNEI. There are 14 residues in the CDR3. V trimming: 5 bases; J trimming: 9 bases; junction bases outside the gene matches: 8. Full variable domain (remainder filled in from reference TRBV2 and TRBJ2-1): EPEVTQTPSHQVTQMGQEVILRCVPISNHLYFYWYRQILGQKVEFLVSFYNNEISEKSEIFDDQFSVERPDGSNFTLKIRSTKLEDSAMYFCASSRTGDLGEQFFGPGTRLTVL.

The J gene is TRBJ2-3, the V gene TRBV4-1; the D is unclear. The CDR3 sequence is 18 residues long. V was shortened by 0 bases and J by 2 bases, with 18 bases between the two germline ends. Germline V gene lookup returns CDR1 MGHRA and CDR2 YSYEKL. CDR3 sequence: CASSQDHLGIDITDTQYF. The DNA for the CDR3 is TGCGCCAGCAGCCAAGATCACTTGGGCATCGATATCACAGATACGCAGTATTTT.

This clone showed up just once. The chain combines TRBV6-5 with TRBJ2-3; the match to TRBD1 covers 8 bases. CDR3 length: 14 amino acids. From germline, CDR1 is MNHEY and CDR2 SVGAGI. V was clipped by 7 bases and J by 5 bases; unmatched bases: 8. The CDR3 region has the DNA TGTGCCAGCACAGGGGGCACGTTATTAGATACGCAGTATTTT. The encoded protein is CASTGGTLLDTQYF.

The chain uses TRBV5-4 and TRBJ1-1; no definite D call. The germline CDR1 and CDR2 sequences are SGHNT and YYREEE (reference sequence). Trimming removed 5 bases at V and 0 bases at J, with 11 bases between. The CDR3 is made up of 14 amino acids. The DNA of the CDR3 is TGTGCCAGCAGTACGACGGGGATGAACACTGAAGCTTTCTTT. This gives the protein CASSTTGMNTEAFF.

The chain joins TRBV3-1 (or the pseudogene TRBV3-2) to TRBJ1-2; TRBD1 is a possible D gene (5 bases). The CDR3 runs 14 residues. CDR1 is LGHDT and CDR2 is YNNKEL in the germline V gene (reference sequence). Trimming stripped 4 bases from V and 0 bases from J, with 9 bases between. The CDR3 here is CASSPDRANYGYTF. The CDR3 bases are TGTGCCAGCAGCCCCGACAGAGCTAACTATGGCTACACCTTC.

The J gene is TRBJ1-2, the V gene TRBV5-1; possibly TRBD1 for D (5 bases). The CDR3 sequence is 14 residues long. V was trimmed by 3 bases and J by 2 bases, leaving 11 bases between them. Germline V gives CDR1 SGHRS, CDR2 YFSETQ. This CDR3 is CASSSVGGNYGYTF. CDR3 nucleotide sequence: TGCGCCAGCAGCTCGGTGGGGGGGAACTATGGCTACACCTTC.